A single sample gave rise to the 26 T cell receptor beta chains below, sequenced in a study of cytomegalovirus exposure and HLA in healthy donors. Sequencing used immunoSEQ multiplex PCR; TCRdb keeps in-frame clones, though not all of them. The sample lists hundreds of thousands of clones, approximately 80% occurring once. The sequencing sample was made of PBMCs. The receptors derive from a woman aged 30 to 39 in good health and CMV-seropositive.

This rearrangement joins TRBV18 to TRBJ2-1, with D uncertain. CDR3 length equals 15 residues. V lost 5 bases and J 0 bases, leaving 11 bases between the germline ends. Per germline, CDR1 KGHSH and CDR2 LQKENI. CDR3 nucleotide sequence: TGTGCCAGCTCAACGATGGCGTTCTCCTACAATGAGCAGTTCTTC. Translation: CASSTMAFSYNEQFF.

The chain recombines TRBV4-1 with TRBJ1-2; D gene ambiguous. Germline V gives CDR1 MGHRA, CDR2 YSYEKL. The CDR3 is made up of 14 amino acids. V gave up 0 bases and J gave up 5 bases, with 10 bases separating them. The CDR3 coding sequence is TGCGCCAGCAGCCAAGAAGCAGCAGGATATGGCTACACCTTC. Translating it yields CASSQEAAGYGYTF.

V usage is TRBV30 and J usage is TRBJ1-1; D is unclear. Germline V gives CDR1 GTSNPN, CDR2 SVGIG (reference sequence). This CDR3 contains 12 residues. Between the trimmed V and J ends, which lost 4 bases and 1 base, there was a span of 7 bases. The CDR3 protein is CAWTGENTEAFF. The CDR3 nucleotides read TGTGCCTGGACAGGCGAGAACACTGAAGCTTTCTTT.

This clone was seen a single time. The J gene is TRBJ2-1, the V gene TRBV7-8; 7 nucleotides match TRBD2. The CDR3 extends over 14 amino acids. Germline V CDR1 and CDR2: SGHVS, FQNEAQ. Trimming removed 0 bases from V and 7 bases from J; junction bases left unmatched: 3. The CDR3 region has the DNA TGTGCCAGCAGCTTAGCGGTGGGGGGGAATGAGCAGTTCTTC. Its protein is CASSLAVGGNEQFF.

The chain carries TRBV30 and TRBJ1-1, with 7 nucleotides matching TRBD1. Per germline, CDR1 GTSNPN and CDR2 SVGIG (reference sequence). This CDR3 has 12 residues. V shed 7 bases and J 4 bases; nucleotides not matched to a gene: 6. CDR3 DNA sequence: TGTGCCTCCACAGGGGAAGGCACTGAAGCTTTCTTT. Its protein product is CASTGEGTEAFF.

The chain is built from TRBV30 and TRBJ1-4; tentative D call: TRBD1 (5 bases). V shed 4 bases and J shed 3 bases, with 12 bases lying between them. CDR1 is GTSNPN, CDR2 SVGIG, per germline (reference sequence). The CDR3 extends over 14 amino acids. This CDR3 is CAWKRDSSNEKLFF. CDR3 nucleotide sequence: TGTGCCTGGAAGAGGGACTCCTCTAATGAAAAACTGTTTTTT.

The chain combines TRBV4-2 with TRBJ2-7; D perhaps matches TRBD1 (6 bases). Trimming removed 4 bases from V and 5 bases from J, with 21 bases in between. The length of the CDR3 is 16 residues. CDR1 is LGHNA and CDR2 is YNFKEQ in the germline V gene. The CDR3 bases are TGTGCCAGCAGCCCAGTTGGCGAAACAGGGTTCGACGAGCAGTACTTC. It translates to CASSPVGETGFDEQYF.

This clone has a single count. The chain carries TRBV27 and TRBJ1-1; perhaps TRBD1 as D (5 bases). Germline CDR1 MNHEY, CDR2 SMNVEV (reference sequence). Trimming stripped 3 bases from V and 10 bases from J, with 9 bases between. The CDR3 contains 11 residues. The CDR3 region is CASSFRGRAFF. DNA for the CDR3: TGTGCCAGCAGTTTTAGGGGAAGAGCTTTCTTT.

The CDR3 loop is CAWSVYPQVANYGYTF. The CDR3 DNA sequence: TGTGCCTGGAGTGTATATCCCCAGGTAGCAAACTATGGCTACACCTTC. The V call is TRBV30, the J call TRBJ1-2; no firm D call. CDR3 size: 16 residues. Germline V gene lookup returns CDR1 GTSNPN and CDR2 SVGIG (reference sequence). The V gene lost 0 bases and the J gene lost 2 bases, with 16 bases spanning the gap.

J is TRBJ2-3 and V is TRBV11-2; D possibly corresponds to TRBD2 (5 bases). V was clipped by 0 bases and J by 4 bases, with 11 bases between them. The CDR3 contains 15 residues. Germline-derived CDR1 and CDR2 are SGHAT and FQNNGV. The CDR3 DNA sequence: TGTGCCAGCAGCTTAGACAAGCGGCGGGCAGATACGCAGTATTTT. Residues: CASSLDKRRADTQYF.

This clone was counted only a few times. The chain combines TRBV14 with TRBJ2-2; D is possibly TRBD2 (5 bases). Germline CDR1 reads SGHDN; CDR2 reads FVKESK. The CDR3 loop spans 16 amino acids. V lost 6 bases to trimming and J lost 4 bases, with 18 bases between them. The CDR3 coding sequence is TGTGCCAGCAGTCGATTCGGCAACGAGGGCACCGGGGAGCTGTTTTTT. Translated, it gives CASSRFGNEGTGELFF.

The V and J genes are TRBV4-1 and TRBJ2-7; D ambiguous. Germline CDR1 reads MGHRA; CDR2 reads YSYEKL. The ends were cut back, 3 bases at V and 2 bases at J, with 14 bases in the middle. The CDR3 length is 15 residues. CDR3 residues: CASSQGISETYEQYF. The CDR3 DNA follows: TGCGCCAGCAGCCAGGGTATATCAGAGACCTACGAGCAGTACTTC.

The chain employs TRBV30 and TRBJ2-1, with TRBD2 matching 11 bases. The germline gives CDR1 GTSNPN, CDR2 SVGIG (reference sequence). V lost 0 bases and J lost 3; bases outside the gene matches: 4. The CDR3 is 16 amino acids. CDR3 amino acids: CAWSVPGTSGYNEQFF. For the CDR3, the DNA is TGTGCCTGGAGTGTCCCCGGGACTAGCGGCTACAATGAGCAGTTCTTC.

This chain uses TRBV9 with TRBJ2-4; 7 nucleotides line up with TRBD1. The length of the CDR3 is 17 residues. V lost 2 bases to trimming and J lost 1 base; unmatched junction nucleotides: 9. Germline V gene data show CDR1 as SGDLS and CDR2 as YYNGEE. The CDR3 reads CASSVSFSTGAKNIQYF. CDR3 sequence (DNA): TGTGCCAGCAGCGTCTCATTCTCGACAGGGGCCAAAAACATTCAGTACTTC.

The rearrangement uses TRBV5-1 and TRBJ1-2; 10 positions match TRBD1. This CDR3 contains 14 residues. Germline CDR1 reads SGHRS; CDR2 reads YFSETQ. Germline trimming cut 4 bases from V and 6 bases from J; bases unmatched to any gene: 6. The CDR3 DNA reads TGCGCCAGCAGCCCAGGACAGGGGGGGCATGGCTACACCTTC. Translation gives CASSPGQGGHGYTF.

The V and J genes are TRBV30 and TRBJ1-4; D not certain. Trimming took 2 bases from V and 5 from J, leaving 15 bases between them. The CDR3 is 15 amino acids. CDR1 is GTSNPN, CDR2 SVGIG, per germline (reference sequence). In nucleotides, the CDR3 is TGTGCCTGGAGTACCCCAAATATCATGAATGAAAAACTGTTTTTT. It translates to CAWSTPNIMNEKLFF.

This clone came up once. The J gene is TRBJ2-5, the V gene TRBV14; TRBD1 or TRBD2 may be the D gene (5 bases each). CDR1 and CDR2 from the germline V gene are SGHDN and FVKESK. This CDR3 is built from 14 residues. Deletions cut 1 base from V and 4 bases from J, with 10 bases between. Here the CDR3 DNA reads TGTGCCAGCAGCCAAGGGGGGTTCGGAGAGACCCAGTACTTC. Translated: CASSQGGFGETQYF.

J is TRBJ1-5 and V is TRBV2; D remains ambiguous. The V end lost 5 bases, the J end lost 5 bases, and 10 bases lay between the germline ends. The CDR3 has 13 amino acids. CDR1 is SNHLY and CDR2 is FYNNEI in the germline V gene. Here the CDR3 reads CASSWEEDQPQHF. CDR3 in DNA: TGTGCCAGCAGTTGGGAGGAGGATCAGCCCCAGCATTTT.

This chain connects TRBV11-2 to TRBJ1-1, with a tentative D call TRBD1 (5 bases). CDR1 and CDR2 (germline): SGHAT, FQNNGV. Trimming pared 1 base from V and 4 bases from J, leaving 13 bases between. The CDR3 contains 15 residues. Here the CDR3 reads CASSLVGGPGTEAFF. CDR3 coding DNA: TGTGCCAGCAGCTTAGTTGGGGGACCGGGCACTGAAGCTTTCTTT.

This chain uses TRBV6-1 with TRBJ2-7, with a possible D match to TRBD1 (7 bases). Per germline, CDR1 MNHNS and CDR2 SASEGT. The CDR3 has 14 residues. V lost 8 bases, J lost 1 base, and 15 bases lay in between. CDR3 DNA: TGTGCCAGCTTCTCGGCAGGGGGGTCCTACGAGCAGTACTTC. This codes for CASFSAGGSYEQYF.

This rearrangement joins TRBV5-1 to TRBJ2-7; 10 nucleotides match TRBD1. V shed 3 bases and J 2 bases; nucleotides not matched to a gene: 5. The CDR3 totals 15 residues. Germline V CDR1 and CDR2: SGHRS, YFSETQ. DNA for the CDR3: TGCGCCAGCAGCTCCCTAGGACAGGGGGCCTACGAGCAGTACTTC. Protein product: CASSSLGQGAYEQYF. Full variable domain (outside the CDR3, taken from reference TRBV5-1 and TRBJ2-7): KAGVTQTPRYLIKTRGQQVTLSCSPISGHRSVSWYQQTPGQGLQFLFEYFSETQRNKGNFPGRFSGRQFSNSRSEMNVSTLELGDSALYLCASSSLGQGAYEQYFGPGTRLTVT.

The chain combines TRBV30 with TRBJ2-6; perhaps TRBD2 as D (5 bases). This CDR3 has 15 residues. V dropped 4 bases and J dropped 1 base, with 11 bases sitting between them. CDR1 is GTSNPN, CDR2 SVGIG, per germline (reference sequence). CDR3 nucleotide sequence: TGTGCCTGGACTAGAGGGCTATCTGGGGCCAACGTCCTGACTTTC. Amino acids: CAWTRGLSGANVLTF.

This clone was seen just once. J is TRBJ2-7 and V is TRBV28, with unresolved D. V lost 9 bases to trimming and J lost 2 bases, with 11 bases between them. The V gene's germline CDR1 is MDHEN and CDR2 SYDVKM. The CDR3 is 12 amino acids. The CDR3 nucleotides read TGTGCCAGTCGGTCGCCAGCCTACGAGCAGTACTTC. This gives the protein CASRSPAYEQYF. The full variable domain, with the rest looked up from reference TRBV28 and TRBJ2-7, is DVKVTQSSRYLVKRTGEKVFLECVQDMDHENMFWYRQDPGLGLRLIYFSYDVKMKEKGDIPEGYSVSREKKERFSLILESASTNQTSMYLCASRSPAYEQYFGPGTRLTVT.

The chain has TRBV27 and TRBJ2-7, with TRBD2 matching over 8 bases. Looked up from germline, CDR1 is MNHEY and CDR2 is SMNVEV (reference sequence). V lost 6 bases to trimming and J lost 5 bases; unmatched junction nucleotides: 12. The CDR3 covers 15 residues. The CDR3 loop is CASSPQVGRGDEQYF. CDR3 coding DNA: TGTGCCAGCAGCCCCCAAGTCGGGAGGGGCGACGAGCAGTACTTC.

There are a few counts of this clone. The chain carries TRBV10-3 and TRBJ2-3, with 7 bases aligning to TRBD1. CDR1 ENHRY and CDR2 SYGVKD come from the germline V gene. This CDR3 spans 15 amino acids. Trimming at V came to 3 bases and at J to 4 bases, leaving 7 bases not matched to a gene. CDR3 bases: TGTGCCATCAGTGACGGACAGGCTAAGGCAGATACGCAGTATTTT. Its protein is CAISDGQAKADTQYF.

The chain combines TRBV29-1 with TRBJ1-2, with 9 bases aligning to TRBD1. Germline lookup yields CDR1 SQVTM and CDR2 ANQGSEA. CDR3 length equals 11 residues. V shed 7 bases, J shed 9 bases, and the junction held 6 bases outside the gene matches. Here the CDR3 reads CSAGDRESYTF. CDR3 bases: TGCAGCGCGGGGGACAGGGAGAGCTACACCTTC.